This T cell receptor (beta chain) was recorded in a study of blood T cell repertoires in COVID-19 (dated by TCRdb to about 2020). About the study as a whole: The collaborator samples originated in the United States, Italy and Spain and spanned the acute and convalescent phases of COVID-19. The prospective study material was composed of cDNA or gDNA derived from T cells, B-cell-depleted T cells, or PBMCs. The dataset comprised deeply sampled blood TCRbeta repertoires from subjects exposed to, actively infected with, or recovered from COVID-19. The repertoires were released in a freely available public database meant as a resource for research on the immune response to SARS-CoV-2. Where available, HLA class I and class II types were obtained from metadata supplied by the sample provider rather than from assay-based typing. The samples were drawn from the first 160 participants of the ongoing ImmuneRACE study and from some 1,300 subjects provided by 6 global collaborators. The sample metadata nearly always contained a de-identified subject ID, COVID-19 status, age in years and sex.

Enrolling through a virtual design, the prospective study's participants ranged in age from roughly 18 to 95 years and lived across more than 20 United States geographic areas. To assign participants to cohorts, the prospective study relied on clinical history that participants themselves reported in a screening survey and a study questionnaire. Mobile phlebotomists in the prospective study collected whole blood, serum and a nasopharyngeal or oropharyngeal swab from every participant. Over a roughly two-month period, participants in the prospective study had the option of providing additional blood draws and questionnaires. Before DNA extraction, blood samples from the prospective study were shipped at room temperature or frozen. Summary of the overall study and its limitations: How much clinical and demographic metadata was included differed by source and by participant, and the metadata was provided uncurated.

TCRbeta CDR3 regions were amplified from genomic DNA by means of the immunoSEQ Assay, a bias-controlled multiplex PCR. Per the original workflow: The number of nucleated cells in each sample was estimated by amplification of reference gene primers within the assay. To quantify the absolute abundance of each unique TCRbeta CDR3 rearrangement, sequence reads were collapsed and filtered. For each sample, productive Simpson clonality was calculated as the square root of Simpson's diversity index across productive rearrangements. Not all clones reach the TCRdb copy of this immuneACCESS table, which keeps in-frame sequences only. Checked studies attribute under half of the gap to unresolved V genes and leave the rest unexplained. V, J and clone size are those of that table, while D and trimming were read from the DNA. The sample data list 200,000 to 250,000 clones, and 80% of these were observed just once. The ten largest clones take up about 7.7% of the sample.

Per the germline V gene, WSHSY is the CDR1 and SAAADI is the CDR2. At the junction V is shortened by 7 bases and J by 4 bases, with 22 bases in between. Taken from cysteine to phenylalanine, the CDR3 has 16 residues. Left in the record is the CDR3 DNA by itself, 48 bases read in frame from the first base. A word on this clone: This clone's antigen is unknown. No quality values exist for individual bases; no much larger clone is one base distant.

The source material was PBMCs or T cells enriched from blood (not recorded which). This chain joins TRBV10-2 to TRBJ1-2; matching of 6 bases hints at TRBD1 as the D gene. This TCR was recovered from a woman aged 40-49 years with acute COVID-19. The CDR3 region has the sequence CASTGEVGGGGYGYTF. The bases are TGCGCCAGCACAGGAGAAGTTGGGGGCGGCGGCTATGGCTACACCTTC.